The clone carrying this T cell receptor beta chain occurred once. Profiling relied on immunoSEQ multiplex PCR, and the TCRdb table lists in-frame clones only, not all of them. The table includes fewer than 35,000 clones, approximately 82% detected once. These data come from a study of blood T cell repertoires in COVID-19. The CDR3 spans 15 residues. Trimming shortened V by 2 bases and J by 6 bases, and 15 bases separated the two germline ends. CDR1 and CDR2 from the germline V gene are SGHVS and FNYEAQ. The material sequenced was peripheral blood. The TCR was taken from a man older than 75 with active or convalescent COVID-19. The chain joins TRBV7-6 to TRBJ2-3, with D maybe TRBD1 (6 bases). CDR3 in amino acids: CASSLPLTGADTQYF. The CDR3 coding sequence is TGTGCCAGCAGCTTACCCTTGACAGGCGCGGATACGCAGTATTTT.